These 10 T cell receptor beta chains came from one sample sequenced in a study of shared clonotypes between healthy human individuals. Method: immunoSEQ multiplex PCR; TCRdb's copy keeps in-frame clones and lacks some. The sample contains about 770,000 clones, approximately 72% of which appear only once. Sequencing input: memory CD4+ T cells sorted from blood. This sample's subset: CD45RA-negative fraction. The receptors come from a woman aged 25 to 45 in good health.

The genes are TRBV5-6 and TRBJ1-1, with D perhaps matching TRBD1 (5 bases). Trimming took 1 base from V and 5 from J, leaving 21 bases between them. CDR1 and CDR2 from the germline V gene are SGHDT and YYEEEE. CDR3 length: 17 residues. CDR3: CASSLTGTPRGETEAFF. CDR3 in DNA: TGTGCCAGCAGCTTGACCGGGACTCCCAGAGGAGAAACTGAAGCTTTCTTT.

The gene calls are TRBV5-1 and TRBJ2-1; 8 bases align to TRBD2. The CDR3 loop spans 15 amino acids. Germline lookup yields CDR1 SGHRS and CDR2 YFSETQ. The J segment lost 0 bases and the V segment lost 5 bases, leaving 4 bases of the junction unmatched. The CDR3 nucleotides read TGCGCCAGCAGACGGGAGGGGGTCTCCTACAATGAGCAGTTCTTC. It yields the protein CASRREGVSYNEQFF. The variable domain in full, with the rest retrieved from reference TRBV5-1 and TRBJ2-1, is KAGVTQTPRYLIKTRGQQVTLSCSPISGHRSVSWYQQTPGQGLQFLFEYFSETQRNKGNFPGRFSGRQFSNSRSEMNVSTLELGDSALYLCASRREGVSYNEQFFGPGTRLTVL.

The V call is TRBV2, the J call TRBJ2-6; D gene uncertain. This CDR3 spans 14 amino acids. The V and J ends lost 7 bases and 9 bases respectively, with 16 bases between them. Germline V gene lookup returns CDR1 SNHLY and CDR2 FYNNEI. CDR3 amino acids: CASIGTAGGNVLTF. CDR3 nucleotide sequence: TGTGCCAGCATTGGAACAGCAGGCGGCAACGTCCTGACTTTC. Full variable domain (outside the CDR3, taken from reference TRBV2 and TRBJ2-6): EPEVTQTPSHQVTQMGQEVILRCVPISNHLYFYWYRQILGQKVEFLVSFYNNEISEKSEIFDDQFSVERPDGSNFTLKIRSTKLEDSAMYFCASIGTAGGNVLTFGAGSRLTVL.

The CDR3 spells CSVDSAGTGFYGYTF. The CDR3 DNA reads as TGCAGCGTGGACTCAGCCGGGACAGGGTTCTACGGCTACACCTTC. The chain joins TRBV29-1 to TRBJ1-2; 9 nucleotides agree with TRBD1. This CDR3 contains 15 residues. CDR1 is SQVTM, CDR2 ANQGSEA, per germline. The V segment lost 6 bases and the J segment 8 bases; nucleotides outside the gene matches: 16.

The chain is built from TRBV4-1 and TRBJ2-5; D not resolved. The CDR3 length is 13 residues. The ends were cut back, 4 bases at V and 2 bases at J, with 8 bases in the middle. The germline V gene has CDR1 MGHRA and CDR2 YSYEKL. DNA of the CDR3: TGCGCCAGCAGCCTCTCGTTACAAGAGACCCAGTACTTC. This translates into CASSLSLQETQYF.

The chain uses TRBV7-2 and TRBJ1-2; D unclear. Trimming pared 0 bases from V and 4 bases from J, leaving 15 bases between. The germline CDR1 and CDR2 sequences are SGHTA and FQGNSA. The CDR3 loop spans 16 amino acids. In DNA, the CDR3 is TGTGCCAGCAGCTTAGCGCTGGAGCTTGGAGTCTATGGCTACACCTTC. It yields the protein CASSLALELGVYGYTF.

This chain uses TRBV7-2 with TRBJ1-4; D may be TRBD1 (5 bases). CDR3 length equals 14 residues. Per the germline V gene, CDR1 is SGHTA and CDR2 is FQGNSA. V was shortened by 2 bases and J by 7 bases, with 11 bases between the two germline ends. The CDR3 region is CASSLTGMGEKLFF. CDR3 DNA sequence: TGTGCCAGCAGCTTAACAGGAATGGGTGAAAAACTGTTTTTT.

V usage is TRBV28 and J usage is TRBJ2-5; perhaps D is TRBD1 or TRBD2 (5 bases each). The V end lost 7 bases, the J end lost 2 bases, and 14 bases lay between the germline ends. This CDR3 spans 14 amino acids. The germline V gene encodes CDR1 MDHEN and CDR2 SYDVKM. CDR3 loop: CASTPGTGQETQYF. The CDR3 coding sequence is TGTGCCAGCACCCCCGGGACCGGACAAGAGACCCAGTACTTC.

V and J are TRBV6-1 and TRBJ2-6; 7 bases line up with TRBD1. Germline-derived CDR1 and CDR2 are MNHNS and SASEGT. The CDR3 is made up of 13 amino acids. With 8 bases clipped from V and 2 bases from J, the junction kept 0 bases outside the gene matches. The CDR3, as DNA: TGTGCCAGCGGGACAGCTGGGGCCAACGTCCTGACTTTC. It encodes CASGTAGANVLTF.

V and J are TRBV10-3 and TRBJ2-5, with 10 bases aligning to TRBD1. This CDR3 spans 16 amino acids. CDR1 is ENHRY and CDR2 is SYGVKD in the germline V gene. The V segment lost 7 bases and the J segment 5 bases; nucleotides outside the gene matches: 13. Written as DNA, the CDR3 is TGTGCCATCACCGCAGGGACAGGGGAGGGCCGGGAGACCCAGTACTTC. Amino acids: CAITAGTGEGRETQYF.